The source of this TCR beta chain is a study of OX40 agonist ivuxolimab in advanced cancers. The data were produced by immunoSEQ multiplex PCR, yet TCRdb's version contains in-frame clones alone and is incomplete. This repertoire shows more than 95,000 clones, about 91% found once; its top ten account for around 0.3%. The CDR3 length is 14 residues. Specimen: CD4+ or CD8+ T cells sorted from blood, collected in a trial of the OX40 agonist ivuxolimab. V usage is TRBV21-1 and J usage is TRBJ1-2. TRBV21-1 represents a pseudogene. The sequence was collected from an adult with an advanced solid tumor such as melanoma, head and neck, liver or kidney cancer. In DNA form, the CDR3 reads TGTGCCAGCAGCAAACGGCGGTCTAACTATGGCTACACCTTC. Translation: CASSKRRSNYGYTF.